These 14 T cell receptor beta chains were sequenced from one sample in a study of type 1 regulatory T cells. TCRdb re-analysed the reads in MiXCR, keeping a single row per CDR3 protein. The sample has approximately 19,000 distinct CDR3 sequences, 10% seen once. Sample: CD4+ T cells, either the whole sample or a sorted fraction (not recorded which). These receptors were collected from a human donor in good health.

This clonotype was seen many times. The chain combines TRBV5-4 with TRBJ2-1; D perhaps matches TRBD2 (5 bases). Germline assignment: CDR1 SGHNT and CDR2 YYREEE (reference sequence). This CDR3 has 16 residues. V gave up 3 bases and J gave up 2 bases, with 15 bases separating them. The CDR3 DNA sequence: TGTGCCAGCAGCTCCCTCAGCGACTACCCCTACAATGAGCAGTTCTTC. Amino acid sequence: CASSSLSDYPYNEQFF.

This clonotype was observed a handful of times. The CDR3 DNA sequence: TGCAGTGCTAGGCAAACTAGCGGGCGCACAGATACGCAGTATTTT. Translation: CSARQTSGRTDTQYF. The rearrangement links TRBV20-1 to TRBJ2-3; 9 nucleotides agree with TRBD2. After removal of 3 bases from V and 1 base from J, the junction contained 5 bases not matched to a gene. This CDR3 has 15 amino acids. The germline CDR1 and CDR2 sequences are DFQATT and SNEGSKA (reference sequence).

This clonotype has just a few counts. The rearrangement links TRBV5-6 to TRBJ2-3, with a tentative D call TRBD2 (6 bases). The V and J ends lost 4 bases and 5 bases respectively, with 26 bases between them. This CDR3 spans 18 amino acids. From germline, CDR1 is SGHDT and CDR2 YYEEEE. The CDR3 loop is CASSVWGLLLAGGDTQYF. The DNA for the CDR3 is TGTGCCAGCAGCGTTTGGGGTCTACTACTAGCCGGCGGAGATACGCAGTATTTT.

There are many counts of this clonotype. The chain combines TRBV5-1 with TRBJ2-4, with TRBD2 matching over 13 bases. The CDR3 is 20 residues long. CDR1 is SGHRS, CDR2 YFSETQ, per germline. J lost 1 base, V lost 2 bases, and 12 bases had no gene match. DNA for the CDR3: TGCGCCAGCAGCTTAACAGGAGGACTAGCGGGAGTGAGCGCCAAAAACATTCAGTACTTC. It codes for CASSLTGGLAGVSAKNIQYF.

This clonotype appeared a few times. V is TRBV7-3 and J is TRBJ2-1, with a possible D match to TRBD1 (5 bases). The CDR3 has 13 residues. Germline CDR1 is SGHTA and CDR2 is FQGTGA. V gave up 3 bases and J gave up 4 bases, with 7 bases separating them. The CDR3 here is CASSFRQYNEQFF. CDR3 bases: TGTGCCAGCAGCTTTAGACAGTACAATGAGCAGTTCTTC.

This clonotype was recorded many times. J is TRBJ2-1 and V is TRBV15, with TRBD1 matching 11 bases. The CDR3 is made up of 16 amino acids. J gave up 6 bases and V 1 base, and 5 bases lay outside the gene matches. CDR1 and CDR2 (germline): LNHNV, YYDKDF (reference sequence). The CDR3 is CATSRGRDRGINEQFF. In DNA, the CDR3 is TGTGCCACCAGCAGAGGCCGGGACAGGGGGATCAATGAGCAGTTCTTC.

Points on this clonotype: This clone may be a read error of a much larger clone one base away. The chain joins TRBV28 to TRBJ2-3, with 9 bases that match TRBD2. CDR1 MDHEN and CDR2 SYDVKM come from the germline V gene. CDR3 length equals 16 residues. In DNA, the CDR3 is TGTGTCAGCAGTTTACAATTTAGCGGGAGAGGCGATACGCAGTATTTT. Protein sequence: CVSSLQFSGRGDTQYF.

This clonotype has ten or more counts. The gene calls are TRBV7-9 and TRBJ1-3; 9 positions match TRBD1. The CDR3 extends over 15 amino acids. J lost 8 bases, V lost 3 bases, and 8 bases had no gene match. The V gene's germline CDR1 is SEHNR and CDR2 FQNEAQ (reference sequence). CDR3 bases: TGTGCCAGCAGCTTGGTACAGGGGGCTCGGGACACCATATATTTT. Its protein is CASSLVQGARDTIYF. Full variable domain (remainder filled in from reference TRBV7-9 and TRBJ1-3): DTGVSQNPRHKITKRGQNVTFRCDPISEHNRLYWYRQTLGQGPEFLTYFQNEAQLEKSRLLSDRFSAERPKGSFSTLEIQRTEQGDSAMYLCASSLVQGARDTIYFGEGSWLTVV.

Ten or more counts support this clonotype. The CDR3 loop reads CASSLLTSGSSEQFF. For the CDR3, the DNA is TGTGCCAGCAGCTTGTTGACTAGCGGGAGTAGTGAGCAGTTCTTC. The chain recombines TRBV5-6 with TRBJ2-1, with 12 bases identical to TRBD2. J gave up 9 bases and V 1 base, and 5 bases lay outside the gene matches. The CDR3 runs to 15 residues. Germline V lookup: CDR1 SGHDT, CDR2 YYEEEE. The full variable domain, in which reference TRBV5-6 and TRBJ2-1 provide the parts outside the CDR3, is DAGVTQSPTHLIKTRGQQVTLRCSPKSGHDTVSWYQQALGQGPQFIFQYYEEEERQRGNFPDRFSGHQFPNYSSELNVNALLLGDSALYLCASSLLTSGSSEQFFGPGTRLTVL.

V usage is TRBV9 and J usage is TRBJ1-2; the D is unclear. This CDR3 contains 17 residues. V was trimmed by 0 bases and J by 4 bases, leaving 19 bases between them. Germline assignment: CDR1 SGDLS and CDR2 YYNGEE. In nucleotides, the CDR3 is TGTGCCAGCAGCGTAGATCTGAGGTCAGACAACCCCTATGGCTACACCTTC. It is translated as CASSVDLRSDNPYGYTF.

The J gene is TRBJ1-5, the V gene TRBV3-1; possibly TRBD1 for D (5 bases). V was cut by 4 bases and J by 5 bases, with 12 bases left in between. The CDR3 is 14 residues long. CDR1 and CDR2 (germline): LGHDT, YNNKEL (reference sequence). The CDR3 nucleotides are TGTGCCAGCAGCCCGCCGGGGGTCGATCAGCCCCAGCATTTT. Encoded protein: CASSPPGVDQPQHF.

The CDR3 DNA follows: TGTGCCAGCAGCCAAGCGGGAGTTCAGAGGCAGTACTTC. This sequence encodes CASSQAGVQRQYF. The chain carries TRBV3-1 and TRBJ2-7, with a tentative D call TRBD2 (6 bases). This CDR3 is 13 amino acids long. Germline CDR1 reads LGHDT; CDR2 reads YNNKEL (reference sequence). Between the trimmed V and J ends, which lost 1 base and 9 bases, there was a span of 13 bases.

This chain connects TRBV5-1 to TRBJ2-2; the match to TRBD1 covers 9 bases. Germline lookup yields CDR1 SGHRS and CDR2 YFSETQ. V was pared by 0 bases and J by 3 bases, with 3 bases of the junction left unmatched. This CDR3 comprises 16 residues. CDR3 loop: CASSLEGQGYTGELFF. The CDR3 DNA reads as TGCGCCAGCAGCTTGGAGGGACAGGGATACACCGGGGAGCTGTTTTTT.

Only a few counts were recorded for this clonotype. The rearrangement links TRBV5-1 to TRBJ2-1, with TRBD2 as a possible D gene (5 bases). V lost 0 bases to trimming and J lost 0 bases, with 7 bases between them. Germline CDR1 reads SGHRS; CDR2 reads YFSETQ. The CDR3 covers 15 residues. The CDR3 spells CASSLDGVSYNEQFF. Here the CDR3 DNA reads TGCGCCAGCAGCTTGGACGGGGTCTCCTACAATGAGCAGTTCTTC.